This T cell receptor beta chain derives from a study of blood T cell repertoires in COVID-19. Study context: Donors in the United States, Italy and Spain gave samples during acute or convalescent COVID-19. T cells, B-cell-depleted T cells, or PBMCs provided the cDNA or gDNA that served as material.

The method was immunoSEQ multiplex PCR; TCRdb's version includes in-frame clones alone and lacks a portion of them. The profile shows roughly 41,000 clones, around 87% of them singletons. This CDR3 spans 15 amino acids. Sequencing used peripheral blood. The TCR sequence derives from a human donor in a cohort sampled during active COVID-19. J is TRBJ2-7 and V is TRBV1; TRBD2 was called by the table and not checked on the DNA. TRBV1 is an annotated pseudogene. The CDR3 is CTSSQEEREGDEQYF. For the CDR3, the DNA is TGCACCAGCAGCCAAGAGGAGCGGGAGGGTGACGAGCAGTACTTC.